A selection of T cell receptor beta chains follows, all from one sample in a study of OX40 agonist ivuxolimab in advanced cancers. Method: immunoSEQ multiplex PCR; TCRdb's copy keeps in-frame clones and lacks some. The sample lists 15,000 to 25,000 clones; nearly 85% were seen once. Sequenced here: CD4+ or CD8+ T cells sorted from blood, sampled in a trial of the OX40 agonist ivuxolimab. These receptors were collected from an adult with an advanced solid tumor such as melanoma, head and neck, liver or kidney cancer. The CDR3 runs from the conserved cysteine through the conserved F or W. The size of a clone is reported for some rows only, either as once, few or many, or as a class for expanded clones.

>.|TRBV6-6
CASKAGVWGAEAFF
>.|TRBV19
CASSIEGPEWETQYF
>.|TRBV4-1
CASSQVPRHASDQPQHF
>.|TRBV19
CASSIVQPEGYTF
>.|TRBV30
CAWSGHLLSYEQYF
>once|TRBV6-5
CASRRQDEKLFF
>.|TRBV7-9
CATRDPSSGNTIYF
>.|TRBV19
CASSMGSGANTGELFF
>.|TRBV28
CASSSAREASYEQYF
>.|TRBV27
CASSLAGPHSSYEQYF
>.|TRBV29-1
CSVEEGRGHGYTF
>.|TRBV7-9
CASSQGETGAYEQYF
>.|TRBV7-9
CASSLTSGVTDTQYF
>.|TRBV7-3
CASSSTGGTGELFF
>.|TRBV19
CASSMGHPNTGELFF
>.|TRBV11-2
CASSLNSGGGETQYF
>.|TRBV7-9
CASTDLSGNTIYF
>.|TRBV27
CASSLTPMNTGELFF
>.|TRBV27
CASSSPTGGGLGYTF
>.|TRBV10-3
CAIRGGGQGEQPQHF
>.|TRBV30
CAWSGDREGTGELFF
>.|TRBV9
CASSSGTSGAAGELFF
>.|TRBV11-2
CASSRGASYEQYF
>.|TRBV25-1
CASSPYVTGNYGYTF
>.|TRBV4-2
CASSQEPGAMNTEAFF
>.|TRBV19
CASSWRGGSTDTQYF
>.|TRBV10-3
CAISTRDSGYEQYF
>.|TRBV7-9
CASSPRQGGHTEAFF
>.|TRBV27
CASSSIGGRNSPLHF
>once|TRBV4-1
CASSPLAPDLTGELFF
>.|TRBV6-5
CASTGVGDTEAFF
>.|TRBV20-1
CSAWGSPLHF
>.|TRBV6-1
CASSEPRTSAGSPLHF
>.|TRBV4-1
CASSQDRGAPYGYTF
>.|TRBV30
CAWRDPPSGGAHEQFF
>.|TRBV27
CASSLRGGYQPQHF
>.|TRBV7-9
CASSQPGYEQYF
>.|TRBV7-3
CASSPGGSSGNTIYF
>.|TRBV5-1
CASSYRAAADTQYF